The 19 T cell receptor beta chains in this list originate from one sample, sequenced in a study of blood T cell repertoires in COVID-19. TCRdb's table, derived via immunoSEQ multiplex PCR, lists solely in-frame clones and lacks some. The sample gives some 140,000 clones, approximately 81% of which show up once; 4.5% to 6% is in the top ten. The specimen was PBMCs or T cells enriched from blood (not recorded which). The receptor source for this set is a man aged 35 to 55 with acute COVID-19.

This clone was detected only a few times. V is TRBV12-3 or TRBV12-4 and J is TRBJ1-1, with unresolved D. The germline V and J ends were trimmed by 4 bases and 0 bases, with 6 bases remaining between them. This CDR3 comprises 13 residues. The CDR3 loop reads CASSSTVNTEAFF. The CDR3 DNA sequence: TGTGCCAGCAGTTCCACAGTGAACACTGAAGCTTTCTTT.

This clone was seen once. Compared with germline, one end of the junction differs, possibly owing to a read error. The chain recombines TRBV30 with TRBJ1-1; the D gene is possibly TRBD1 (5 bases). The germline V gene has CDR1 GTSNPN and CDR2 SVGIG (reference sequence). The CDR3 spans 13 residues. The CDR3 bases are TGTGCCTCCGGCCGGGGGGTGAAAACTGAAGCTTTCTTT. Protein: CASGRGVKTEAFF. Together with reference TRBV30 and TRBJ1-1, the CDR3 gives the full variable domain: SQTIHQWPATLVQPVGSPLSLECTVEGTSNPNLYWYRQAAGRGLQLLFYSVGIGQISSEVPQNLSASRPQDRQFILSSKKLLLSDSGFYLCASGRGVKTEAFFGQGTRLTVV.

The chain joins TRBV7-2 to TRBJ2-7, with 10 bases matching TRBD2. The CDR3 loop spans 16 amino acids. Per the germline V gene, CDR1 is SGHTA and CDR2 is FQGNSA. V lost 5 bases, J lost 3 bases, and 10 bases stayed unmatched. The CDR3 bases are TGTGCCAGCAGCCTGCGAGCGGGGACTAGCGACTACGAGCAGTACTTC. This encodes CASSLRAGTSDYEQYF.

This chain connects TRBV28 to TRBJ1-2; 7 bases agree with TRBD1. This CDR3 contains 13 residues. V was clipped by 5 bases and J by 8 bases; unmatched bases: 8. Germline V gene lookup returns CDR1 MDHEN and CDR2 SYDVKM. CDR3 residues: CASSLTGVWGYTF. CDR3 nucleotide sequence: TGTGCCAGCAGTCTTACAGGGGTGTGGGGCTACACCTTC.

The chain employs TRBV28 and TRBJ1-3; D perhaps matches TRBD1 (5 bases). The CDR3 length is 15 residues. Germline-derived CDR1 and CDR2 are MDHEN and SYDVKM. V was pared by 6 bases and J by 0 bases, with 12 bases between. Here the CDR3 DNA reads TGTGCCAGCAGGGAAACAGGCACCTCTGGAAACACCATATATTTT. It translates to CASRETGTSGNTIYF.

The chain has TRBV5-1 and TRBJ2-5; D gene unclear. Trimming took off 0 bases at V and 2 bases at J, with 5 bases between the two ends. CDR3 length equals 13 residues. Germline assignment: CDR1 SGHRS and CDR2 YFSETQ. CDR3 sequence reads: CASSLVAQETQYF. Written as DNA, the CDR3 is TGCGCCAGCAGCTTGGTGGCACAAGAGACCCAGTACTTC.

The genes are TRBV7-2 and TRBJ1-6; D is possibly TRBD1 (5 bases). Trimming pared 2 bases from V and 5 bases from J, leaving 10 bases between. Germline V lookup: CDR1 SGHTA, CDR2 FQGNSA. The CDR3 extends over 15 amino acids. CDR3 in DNA: TGTGCCAGCAGCTTAAACCAGGGAAATAATTCACCCCTCCACTTT. Translating gives CASSLNQGNNSPLHF.

This clone was counted between two and nine times. This CDR3 is CASSPTLTGLGYTF. CDR3 coding DNA: TGTGCCAGCAGCCCGACTTTAACAGGTTTGGGCTACACCTTC. V usage is TRBV7-2 and J usage is TRBJ1-2; possible D gene TRBD1, 5 bases. Trimming removed 5 bases at V and 8 bases at J, with 18 bases between. Germline V CDR1 and CDR2: SGHTA, FQGNSA. The CDR3 totals 14 residues.

This chain uses TRBV7-6 with TRBJ2-7; TRBD1 agrees at 8 bases. CDR1 SGHVS and CDR2 FNYEAQ come from the germline V gene. The CDR3 length is 16 residues. Losses at the gene ends were 5 bases for V and 3 bases for J; bases not matched to a gene: 12. The CDR3 here is CASSDRSGQGLYEQYF. CDR3 in DNA: TGTGCCAGCAGCGACCGTTCCGGACAGGGCCTCTACGAGCAGTACTTC.

The V and J genes are TRBV28 and TRBJ2-5; tentatively, D is TRBD1 (6 bases). Per the germline V gene, CDR1 is MDHEN and CDR2 is SYDVKM. Trimming shortened V by 6 bases and J by 2 bases, and 13 bases separated the two germline ends. This CDR3 has 14 residues. The CDR3 protein is CASSRTVIQETQYF. The CDR3 nucleotides read TGTGCCAGCAGCCGGACAGTTATTCAAGAGACCCAGTACTTC. Filled out from reference TRBV28 and TRBJ2-5, the complete variable domain reads DVKVTQSSRYLVKRTGEKVFLECVQDMDHENMFWYRQDPGLGLRLIYFSYDVKMKEKGDIPEGYSVSREKKERFSLILESASTNQTSMYLCASSRTVIQETQYFGPGTRLLVL.

This chain links TRBV7-2 with TRBJ2-1, with 7 bases lining up with TRBD2. CDR1 is SGHTA, CDR2 FQGNSA, per germline. The CDR3 sequence is 16 residues long. V lost 3 bases to trimming and J lost 6 bases; unmatched junction nucleotides: 11. The DNA of the CDR3 is TGTGCCAGCAGCTTCCGCGGCGGGACTAAGTTCAATGAGCAGTTCTTC. Its translation: CASSFRGGTKFNEQFF.

This chain links TRBV10-1 with TRBJ2-7; 7 bases agree with TRBD2. The germline V gene has CDR1 WNHNN and CDR2 SYGVQD (reference sequence). Trimming at V came to 3 bases and at J to 5 bases, leaving 4 bases not matched to a gene. The CDR3 loop spans 13 amino acids. In nucleotides, the CDR3 is TGCGCCAGCAGTGATCGGGGGGAGGACGAGCAGTACTTC. It yields the protein CASSDRGEDEQYF.

V and J are TRBV2 and TRBJ2-5, with 8 bases lining up with TRBD2. Germline-derived CDR1 and CDR2 are SNHLY and FYNNEI. This CDR3 is built from 13 residues. After removal of 3 bases from V and 7 bases from J, the junction contained 4 bases not matched to a gene. The DNA for the CDR3 is TGTGCCAGCAGTGATACGGCGGGGGGGACCCAGTACTTC. Protein product: CASSDTAGGTQYF. Full variable domain (remainder filled in from reference TRBV2 and TRBJ2-5): EPEVTQTPSHQVTQMGQEVILRCVPISNHLYFYWYRQILGQKVEFLVSFYNNEISEKSEIFDDQFSVERPDGSNFTLKIRSTKLEDSAMYFCASSDTAGGTQYFGPGTRLLVL.

This rearrangement joins TRBV3-1 (or the pseudogene TRBV3-2) to TRBJ2-1; 7 bases align to TRBD1. The junction had 10 bases not matched to a gene; V was cut back by 0 bases and J by 11 bases. The germline CDR1 and CDR2 sequences are LGHDT and YNNKEL (reference sequence). This CDR3 contains 15 residues. This CDR3 is CASSQDLRDSTKQFF. CDR3 DNA sequence: TGTGCCAGCAGCCAAGATCTTAGGGACAGTACAAAGCAGTTCTTC.

This chain connects TRBV14 to TRBJ2-3; 7 bases fit TRBD1. The germline V gene encodes CDR1 SGHDN and CDR2 FVKESK. This CDR3 comprises 16 residues. J lost 1 base, V lost 2 bases, and 6 bases had no gene match. CDR3 amino acids: CASSQNRGVGTDTQYF. The CDR3 DNA sequence: TGTGCCAGCAGCCAAAACAGGGGAGTCGGCACAGATACGCAGTATTTT.

This clone came up many times. The V and J genes are TRBV21-1 and TRBJ2-1; the D call TRBD1 from the table was never checked on the DNA. TRBV21-1 is shown as a pseudogene. The CDR3 has 11 amino acids. CDR3 loop: CASSKLPAVFF. The DNA of the CDR3 is TGTGCCAGCAGCAAACTCCCCGCAGTGTTCTTC.

Note on this clone: The junction differs from germline at one of its ends, possibly a read error. This chain joins TRBV30 and TRBJ1-1; 7 positions agree with TRBD1. Germline CDR1 and CDR2: GTSNPN and SVGIG (reference sequence). CDR3 length: 12 residues. The CDR3 region has the DNA TGTGCCTGGAGTATCCTGGGACAGAATAGCTTTTTT. It yields the protein CAWSILGQNSFF.

The chain carries TRBV3-1 (or the pseudogene TRBV3-2) and TRBJ1-6, with no clear D. The CDR3 consists of 15 residues. Germline CDR1 LGHDT, CDR2 YNNKEL (reference sequence). The V and J ends lost 1 base and 2 bases respectively, with 6 bases between them. The CDR3: CASSQGRPYNSPLHF. In DNA, the CDR3 is TGTGCCAGCAGCCAAGGCAGGCCCTATAATTCACCCCTCCACTTT.

This clone came up once. This rearrangement joins TRBV7-8 to TRBJ2-7; TRBD2 agrees at 9 bases. Germline assignment: CDR1 SGHVS and CDR2 FQNEAQ. The trim removed 1 base at V and 1 base at J, leaving 5 bases unmatched. The CDR3 length is 16 residues. The CDR3 coding sequence is TGTGCCAGCAGCTTAGGACTAGCGGAGACGTCCTACGAGCAGTACTTC. Translated: CASSLGLAETSYEQYF.